The rows below give T cell receptor beta chains drawn from one sample of a study of blood T cell repertoires in COVID-19. The repertoire was sequenced with immunoSEQ multiplex PCR; TCRdb's copy has only in-frame clones and lacks some. The data show about 150,000 clones, with 65% to 90% seen just once and 9% to 13% held by the top ten. Sample: peripheral blood. The receptors here all came from a woman aged 55-75 years with COVID-19, enrolled during active disease. Both conserved end residues are part of each CDR3. The D gene is left open where the match is weak. Rows give clone size only sometimes, using once, few, many, or a class for an expanded clone.

abundance	j_gene	v_gene	d_gene	CDR3aa	CDR3nt
.	TRBJ2-1	TRBV5-1	TRBD2	CASSFSLRTGPQRGFGNEQFF	TGCGCCAGCAGCTTCTCTCTACGGACCGGCCCCCAGCGGGGGTTCGGCAATGAGCAGTTCTTC
.	TRBJ2-7	TRBV18	.	CASSPLSYEQYF	TGTGCCAGCTCACCACTCAGCTACGAGCAGTACTTC
.	TRBJ2-3	TRBV29-1	.	CSVDGGILTDTQYF	TGCAGCGTTGACGGGGGAATACTCACAGATACGCAGTATTTT
few	TRBJ1-4	TRBV24-1	TRBD1	CATSEGTGATNEKLFF	TGTGCCACCAGTGAAGGGACAGGGGCAACTAATGAAAAACTGTTTTTT
.	TRBJ1-2	TRBV5-6	TRBD1	CASSQVGTGYDYGYTF	TGTGCCAGCAGCCAGGTTGGGACAGGGTATGACTATGGCTACACCTTC
.	TRBJ2-1	TRBV27	.	CASSSTSLNEQFF	TGTGCCAGCAGTTCCACTAGCCTCAATGAGCAGTTCTTC
once	TRBJ1-3	TRBV6-5	.	CASRSPGNTIYF	TGTGCCAGCCGGAGCCCGGGAAACACCATATATTTT
.	TRBJ2-1	TRBV7-9	TRBD2	CASSLWASGGPSSYNEQFF	TGTGCCAGCAGCTTATGGGCTAGCGGGGGGCCCAGCTCCTACAATGAGCAGTTCTTC
.	TRBJ1-2	TRBV6-1	TRBD1	CASREDRARGGYTF	TGTGCCAGCAGAGAAGACAGGGCCCGAGGGGGCTACACCTTC
.	TRBJ1-2	TRBV24-1	.	CATSDAGFGYTF	TGTGCCACCAGTGACGCAGGGTTCGGCTACACCTTC
.	TRBJ1-4	TRBV3-1/TRBV3-2	.	CASSQQGNEKLFF	TGTGCCAGCAGCCAACAGGGTAATGAAAAACTGTTTTTT
.	TRBJ1-3	TRBV6-5	.	CASTSNMGPGNTIYF	TGTGCCAGCACGAGTAATATGGGCCCCGGAAACACCATATATTTT
.	TRBJ2-3	TRBV19	.	CASSRVGERSDTQYF	TGTGCCAGTAGTCGGGTGGGAGAACGGTCAGATACGCAGTATTTT
.	TRBJ2-1	TRBV5-1	.	CASSLTLDEQFF	TGCGCCAGCAGCTTGACTTTAGATGAGCAGTTCTTC
.	TRBJ1-5	TRBV15	TRBD1	CATSREGDRFNQPQHF	TGTGCCACCAGCAGAGAGGGGGACAGGTTTAATCAGCCCCAGCATTTT
.	TRBJ2-1	TRBV6-5	.	CASSRGISYNEQFF	TGTGCCAGCAGCCGGGGAATCTCCTACAATGAGCAGTTCTTC
once	TRBJ2-5	TRBV9	TRBD2	CASSVSGLQTRTQYF	TGTGCCAGCAGCGTATCGGGACTACAGACGAGGACCCAGTACTTC
once	TRBJ1-3	TRBV18	.	CASSPPLYSGNTIYF	TGTGCCAGCTCACCACCGTTGTACTCTGGAAACACCATATATTTT
.	TRBJ1-1	TRBV6-6	.	CASRGGGSLFNTEAFF	TGTGCCAGCAGAGGAGGAGGGAGTCTCTTTAACACTGAAGCTTTCTTT
.	TRBJ2-3	TRBV7-9	.	CASSLHNTDRADTQYF	TGTGCCAGCAGCTTACATAACACCGACCGAGCGGATACGCAGTATTTT
.	TRBJ1-5	TRBV5-5	.	CASSSGFGNQPQHF	TGTGCCAGCAGCTCAGGGTTTGGGAATCAGCCCCAGCATTTT
.	TRBJ2-7	TRBV5-1	TRBD1	CASSSRDRGLHEQYF	TGCGCCAGCAGCTCCCGGGACAGGGGTTTGCACGAGCAGTACTTC
.	TRBJ1-6	TRBV12-3/TRBV12-4	.	CASSLGEDLTLHF	TGTGCCAGCAGTTTGGGTGAGGATCTCACCCTCCACTTT
.	TRBJ1-4	TRBV6-5	TRBD1	CASSYTGGTNEKLFF	TGTGCCAGCAGTTACACAGGGGGGACTAATGAAAAACTGTTTTTT
.	TRBJ1-2	TRBV21-1	.	CASSKGGDRAQTYGYTF	TGTGCCAGCAGCAAAGGGGGGGACAGGGCACAAACCTATGGCTACACCTTC
.	TRBJ1-6	TRBV6-6	.	CASSLTGARDYNSPLHF	TGTGCCAGCAGTCTGACAGGTGCAAGGGATTATAATTCACCCCTCCACTTT
.	TRBJ2-5	TRBV11-2	TRBD2	CASSLSGGTQYF	TGTGCCAGCAGCTTATCGGGGGGGACCCAGTACTTC
.	TRBJ1-2	TRBV3-1/TRBV3-2	.	CASSPSPPNYGYTF	TGTGCCAGCAGCCCAAGCCCGCCCAACTATGGCTACACCTTC
few	TRBJ1-3	TRBV28	TRBD1	CASSNRGNPGNTIYF	TGTGCCAGCAGTAACAGGGGGAACCCTGGAAACACCATATATTTT
few	TRBJ1-2	TRBV4-1	.	CASSQDATGDGYTF	TGCGCCAGCAGCCAAGACGCGACTGGTGATGGCTACACCTTC
.	TRBJ1-2	TRBV29-1	TRBD1	CSVLLGQGGYYGYTF	TGCAGCGTTCTATTAGGACAGGGCGGTTACTATGGCTACACCTTC
.	TRBJ1-1	TRBV5-4	.	CASSSMLAGLDTEAFF	TGTGCCAGCAGCTCGATGCTAGCGGGACTGGACACTGAAGCTTTCTTT
once	TRBJ1-4	TRBV5-6	TRBD1	CASSFRQGGEKLFF	TGTGCCAGCAGCTTTCGACAGGGAGGCGAAAAACTGTTTTTT
.	TRBJ1-5	TRBV27	.	CASSPGAQHF	TGTGCCAGCAGCCCGGGGGCCCAGCATTTT
.	TRBJ1-2	TRBV7-9	.	CASSLQATLNYGYTF	TGTGCCAGCAGCCTACAGGCGACTCTTAACTATGGCTACACCTTC
.	TRBJ2-1	TRBV11-3	.	CASSLDGSHYNEQFF	TGTGCCAGCAGTTTAGACGGGAGCCACTACAATGAGCAGTTCTTC
.	TRBJ2-1	TRBV19	TRBD2	CASSIDRSTSGRPDEQFF	TGTGCCAGTAGTATTGACCGATCGACTAGCGGGAGGCCTGATGAGCAGTTCTTC
.	TRBJ2-3	TRBV2	TRBD2	CASKTSGSTDTQYF	TGTGCCAGCAAAACTAGCGGGAGCACAGATACGCAGTATTTT
.	TRBJ1-1	TRBV9	TRBD1	CASSLRTGDTEAFF	TGTGCCAGCAGCTTGAGGACAGGGGACACTGAAGCTTTCTTT
.	TRBJ2-1	TRBV19	TRBD2	CASSTPKGTMTGEQFF	TGTGCCAGTAGCACTCCGAAGGGGACTATGACTGGTGAGCAGTTCTTC
once	TRBJ2-7	TRBV5-8	TRBD1	CASSFGTAYEQYF	TGTGCCAGCAGCTTCGGGACAGCCTACGAGCAGTACTTC
.	TRBJ2-7	TRBV10-3	TRBD2	CASLGTSERNSYEQYF	TGTGCCAGCCTAGGGACTAGCGAGAGGAACTCCTACGAGCAGTACTTC
.	TRBJ2-5	TRBV7-9	TRBD2	CASSLTSGTKETQYF	TGTGCCAGCAGCTTAACTAGCGGGACGAAGGAGACCCAGTACTTC